A single sample gave rise to the 12 T cell receptor beta chains below, sequenced in a study of blood T cell repertoires in COVID-19. Method: immunoSEQ multiplex PCR; TCRdb's copy keeps in-frame clones and lacks some. The sample lists under 300,000 clones, more than 60% occurring once. The sequencing sample was made of peripheral blood. The receptors come from a woman aged 40 to 55 with active or convalescent COVID-19.

The chain has TRBV7-8 and TRBJ1-6; a weak D match, TRBD1 (5 bases). V lost 4 bases and J lost 7, with 14 bases in between. The V gene's germline CDR1 is SGHVS and CDR2 FQNEAQ. This CDR3 has 15 amino acids. CDR3 coding DNA: TGTGCCAGCAGCTCATCCAGGGTGGAGAATTCACCCCTCCACTTT. Protein product: CASSSSRVENSPLHF.

The rearrangement links TRBV5-4 to TRBJ1-1; the match to TRBD1 covers 7 bases. The germline CDR1 and CDR2 sequences are SGHNT and YYREEE (reference sequence). Trimming took 4 bases from V and 2 from J; bases not matched to a gene: 5. The CDR3 spans 14 residues. CDR3: CASSKGQFNTEAFF. In DNA form, the CDR3 reads TGTGCCAGCAGCAAGGGACAGTTTAACACTGAAGCTTTCTTT.

V usage is TRBV21-1 and J usage is TRBJ1-2; the table names TRBD1, a call not compared with the DNA. TRBV21-1 is a documented pseudogene. This CDR3 is built from 16 residues. CDR3 residues: CASSKVLGTANYGYTF. The CDR3 nucleotides read TGTGCCAGCAGCAAAGTTTTAGGGACAGCGAACTATGGCTACACCTTC.

The chain carries TRBV7-2 and TRBJ1-2; D is unresolved. The V gene's germline CDR1 is SGHTA and CDR2 FQGNSA. V shed 3 bases and J shed 5 bases, with 16 bases lying between them. The CDR3 has 15 residues. CDR3: CASSFLSGNEYGYTF. The CDR3 nucleotides are TGTGCCAGCAGCTTTCTATCCGGGAACGAATATGGCTACACCTTC.

V and J are TRBV6-5 and TRBJ1-3, with a possible D match to TRBD1 (5 bases). V shed 6 bases and J shed 3 bases, with 6 bases lying between them. CDR1 and CDR2 (germline): MNHEY, SVGAGI. This CDR3 region has 12 residues. The CDR3 spells CASRGGGNTIYF. The CDR3 DNA reads as TGTGCCAGCAGGGGGGGTGGAAACACCATATATTTT.

The chain carries TRBV18 and TRBJ2-1; D is possibly TRBD1 (5 bases). Looked up from germline, CDR1 is KGHSH and CDR2 is LQKENI. The CDR3 runs 17 residues. Trimming left V 0 bases short and J 3 bases short, with 15 bases between. CDR3 DNA sequence: TGTGCCAGCTCACCACCGCTTGACTTACAGGACTACAATGAGCAGTTCTTC. It translates to CASSPPLDLQDYNEQFF.

This clone appeared a few times. This chain links TRBV5-1 with TRBJ2-2, with TRBD2 as a possible D gene (5 bases). Germline V gives CDR1 SGHRS, CDR2 YFSETQ. Trimming cost V 1 base and J 3 bases, with 7 bases left between them. There are 14 residues in the CDR3. CDR3 residues: CASSLYGDTGELFF. The CDR3 nucleotides are TGCGCCAGCAGCTTGTACGGGGACACCGGGGAGCTGTTTTTT.

This rearrangement joins TRBV2 to TRBJ1-2; weak D call: TRBD1 (5 bases). Germline CDR1 and CDR2: SNHLY and FYNNEI. CDR3 length: 11 residues. V was cut by 5 bases and J by 7 bases, with 8 bases left in between. CDR3 sequence: CASSQGAGYTF. The DNA for the CDR3 is TGTGCCAGCAGTCAGGGTGCTGGCTACACCTTC.

The chain is built from TRBV6-2 or TRBV6-3 and TRBJ1-2; 7 positions agree with TRBD1. The germline V gene has CDR1 MNHEY and CDR2 SVGEGT. There are 16 residues in the CDR3. The junction had 13 bases not matched to a gene; V was cut back by 5 bases and J by 4 bases. In DNA form, the CDR3 reads TGTGCCAGCAGTCCGAGGGGACAGTGGGGGGCCTATGGCTACACCTTC. Amino acid sequence: CASSPRGQWGAYGYTF.

V usage is TRBV19 and J usage is TRBJ2-1; 9 bases align to TRBD2. The CDR3 totals 14 residues. The trim removed 7 bases at V and 3 bases at J, leaving 4 bases unmatched. Germline V lookup: CDR1 LNHDA, CDR2 SQIVND (reference sequence). CDR3 sequence (DNA): TGTGCCAGTACGAGCGGGAGGAACTACAATGAGCAGTTCTTC. It codes for CASTSGRNYNEQFF.

This chain joins TRBV19 and TRBJ1-5; 8 nucleotides match TRBD1. Germline trimming cut 1 base from V and 4 bases from J; bases unmatched to any gene: 3. Germline values: CDR1 LNHDA, CDR2 SQIVND (reference sequence). CDR3 length: 15 residues. CDR3 sequence reads: CASSIAGDRNQPQHF. For the CDR3, the DNA is TGTGCCAGTAGTATAGCCGGGGACAGGAATCAGCCCCAGCATTTT.

CDR3 residues: CASSGGMGQANTEAFF. As DNA, the CDR3 is TGTGCCAGCAGTGGGGGAATGGGACAGGCGAACACTGAAGCTTTCTTT. The chain joins TRBV6-1 to TRBJ1-1, with TRBD1 matching over 8 bases. V lost 4 bases to trimming and J lost 1 base; unmatched junction nucleotides: 8. This CDR3 is 16 amino acids long. Looked up from germline, CDR1 is MNHNS and CDR2 is SASEGT.